This is a list of T cell receptor beta chains from one sample in a study of cytomegalovirus exposure and HLA in healthy donors. Method: immunoSEQ multiplex PCR; TCRdb's copy keeps in-frame clones and lacks some. Of tens of thousands of clones listed, around 77% are singletons. Source material: PBMCs. Source of these receptors: a male donor in good health and CMV-seropositive. Both conserved end residues are part of each CDR3. D genes are given only for firm matches. Size values are once, few and many counts, or a class for expanded clones, and some rows have none.

>TRBJ2-7|-|TRBD1|TRBV4-1
CASSQEGQGRVYEQYF
TGCGCCAGCAGCCAAGAGGGACAGGGTCGGGTATACGAGCAGTACTTC
>TRBJ1-1|-|TRBD1|TRBV4-3
CASSQGQGISLNTEAFF
TGCGCCAGCAGCCAGGGACAGGGAATATCGTTAAACACTGAAGCTTTCTTT
>TRBJ1-2|-|-|TRBV28
CASSLVTSYGYTF
TGTGCCAGCAGTTTAGTCACCAGTTACGGCTACACCTTC
>TRBJ1-4|-|TRBD1|TRBV10-3
CAIGTGGGNEKLFF
TGTGCCATCGGGACAGGGGGTGGTAATGAAAAACTGTTTTTT
>TRBJ1-5|-|-|TRBV4-1
CASSQVPGGNQPQHF
TGCGCCAGCAGCCAAGTTCCGGGCGGGAATCAGCCCCAGCATTTT
>TRBJ2-5|-|-|TRBV20-1
CSARYGGQRHF
TGCAGTGCTAGATACGGGGGGCAGAGGCACTTC
>TRBJ2-3|-|-|TRBV19
CASRGQLSTDTQYF
TGTGCCAGTAGAGGACAGCTTAGCACAGATACGCAGTATTTT
>TRBJ1-1|-|-|TRBV5-1
CASGGGLTEAFF
TGCGCCAGCGGCGGAGGGCTCACTGAAGCTTTCTTT
>TRBJ2-7|-|TRBD1|TRBV5-6
CASSPIHRDRDSGEQYF
TGTGCCAGCAGCCCAATTCACCGGGACAGGGACTCCGGCGAGCAGTACTTC
>TRBJ1-2|few|TRBD1|TRBV6-1
CASSAGTGGSYYGYTF
TGTGCCAGCAGTGCCGGGACAGGGGGCAGCTACTATGGCTACACCTTC
>TRBJ1-5|-|TRBD1|TRBV10-3
CAISGTGQQPQHF
TGTGCCATCAGTGGGACAGGTCAACAGCCCCAGCATTTT
>TRBJ1-1|once|-|TRBV5-4
CASSWGGNTEAFF
TGTGCCAGCAGCTGGGGGGGAAACACTGAAGCTTTCTTT
>TRBJ2-7|-|TRBD2|TRBV9
CASSRAGGTYEQYF
TGTGCCAGCAGCCGAGCGGGGGGTACCTACGAGCAGTACTTC
>TRBJ2-3|-|-|TRBV7-8
CASRPLARRDTQYF
TGTGCCAGCAGGCCGCTAGCGCGTCGAGATACGCAGTATTTT
>TRBJ2-1|-|TRBD2|TRBV7-6
CASSPRGAGDLSDEQFF
TGTGCCAGCAGCCCCCGAGGAGCGGGGGACTTGTCTGATGAGCAGTTCTTC
>TRBJ2-1|-|TRBD2|TRBV5-1
CASSYRTSGGAMYEQFF
TGCGCCAGCAGCTACCGGACTAGCGGGGGGGCAATGTATGAGCAGTTCTTC
>TRBJ2-5|-|TRBD2|TRBV27
CASSLGGSLAGAKGTQYF
TGTGCCAGCAGTTTAGGGGGTTCTTTAGCGGGAGCGAAAGGGACCCAGTACTTC
>TRBJ1-2|few|TRBD1|TRBV7-2
CASSPQGAANYGYTF
TGTGCCAGCAGCCCACAGGGGGCGGCCAACTATGGCTACACCTTC
>TRBJ1-1|-|TRBD1|TRBV28
CASSLSRTGTTEAFF
TGTGCCAGCAGTTTATCAAGGACAGGGACCACTGAAGCTTTCTTT
>TRBJ1-1|-|TRBD1|TRBV2
CASSVPILSHRDRGRGDTEAFF
TGTGCCAGCTCTGTCCCCATTCTTTCTCACCGGGACAGGGGGCGGGGGGACACTGAAGCTTTCTTT
>TRBJ1-2|few|-|TRBV5-1
CASSNVGVRQVEGYTF
TGCGCCAGCAGCAATGTCGGTGTACGACAGGTAGAGGGCTACACCTTC
>TRBJ1-1|once|-|TRBV4-2
CASSQVAGDISTEAFF
TGTGCCAGCAGCCAAGTAGCAGGGGATATTAGCACTGAAGCTTTCTTT
>TRBJ1-1|-|-|TRBV19
CASSTWGQGFAEAFF
TGTGCCAGTAGTACATGGGGGCAGGGGTTCGCTGAAGCTTTCTTT
>TRBJ1-4|once|-|TRBV7-6
CASSLGWGRSTNEKLFF
TGTGCCAGCAGCTTAGGGTGGGGGCGATCAACTAATGAAAAACTGTTTTTT
>TRBJ1-1|-|-|TRBV18
CASSSGGNTEAFF
TGTGCCAGCTCATCGGGTGGGAACACTGAAGCTTTCTTT
>TRBJ1-1|once|TRBD1|TRBV4-2
CASSQATGGTEAFF
TGTGCCAGCAGCCAAGCAACAGGGGGCACTGAAGCTTTCTTT
>TRBJ1-5|-|-|TRBV4-2
CASSQDAAGVKGNQPQHF
TGTGCCAGCAGCCAAGATGCGGCAGGGGTAAAAGGCAATCAGCCCCAGCATTTT
>TRBJ1-2|-|TRBD1|TRBV5-1
CASSLRTGEDSYGYTF
TGCGCCAGCAGCTTGAGGACAGGGGAGGACAGCTATGGCTACACCTTC